One and the same sample provided the 16 T cell receptor beta chains below, sequenced in a study of blood T cell repertoires in COVID-19. Sequencing used immunoSEQ multiplex PCR; TCRdb keeps in-frame clones, though not all of them. The sample shows 500,000 to 600,000 clones, 85% to 90% of them seen only once. The specimen sequenced was peripheral blood. The receptors stem from a woman aged 45-59 years with COVID-19, enrolled during active disease.

This chain connects TRBV28 to TRBJ1-3; the D is unclear. V gave up 6 bases and J gave up 3 bases, with 15 bases separating them. The CDR3 runs 15 residues. CDR1 is MDHEN and CDR2 is SYDVKM in the germline V gene. CDR3 amino acids: CASSLGIGLGNTIYF. In DNA, the CDR3 is TGTGCCAGCAGCCTCGGGATAGGCCTTGGAAACACCATATATTTT.

The V call is TRBV9, the J call TRBJ1-1; D gene unclear. The CDR3 extends over 13 amino acids. V was clipped by 4 bases and J by 3 bases, with 10 bases between them. Germline V gene lookup returns CDR1 SGDLS and CDR2 YYNGEE. CDR3: CASSRLLDTEAFF. Here the CDR3 DNA reads TGTGCCAGCAGCCGACTTTTGGACACTGAAGCTTTCTTT.

The J gene is TRBJ1-1, the V gene TRBV11-2, with TRBD1 identical over 9 bases. Germline lookup yields CDR1 SGHAT and CDR2 FQNNGV. Trimming at V came to 5 bases and at J to 2 bases, leaving 3 bases not matched to a gene. The CDR3 loop spans 14 amino acids. The CDR3 nucleotides are TGTGCCAGCAGCGTTACAGGGGGCAACACTGAAGCTTTCTTT. Translated: CASSVTGGNTEAFF.

The rearrangement uses TRBV11-3 and TRBJ2-7; 7 bases match TRBD2. This CDR3 has 15 amino acids. V shed 1 base, J shed 9 bases, and the junction held 12 bases outside the gene matches. Germline-derived CDR1 and CDR2 are SGHNT and YENEEA. The CDR3: CASSLGGLTGGTQYF. CDR3 DNA sequence: TGTGCCAGCAGCTTAGGAGGCCTCACGGGGGGAACGCAGTACTTC.

The table lists this clone with a count of one. This chain uses TRBV5-8 with TRBJ2-7; D is undetermined. This CDR3 has 13 residues. V dropped 4 bases and J dropped 3 bases, with 11 bases sitting between them. Germline-derived CDR1 and CDR2 are SGHTS and YDEGEE. CDR3: CASSPPIRYEQYF. The CDR3 DNA follows: TGTGCCAGCAGCCCCCCTATACGCTACGAGCAGTACTTC.

This clone was counted once. V usage is TRBV30 and J usage is TRBJ2-3, with 15 bases aligning to TRBD2. Germline V gene data show CDR1 as GTSNPN and CDR2 as SVGIG (reference sequence). The CDR3 has 18 residues. J lost 0 bases, V lost 1 base, and 5 bases had no gene match. The CDR3 loop is CAWSGTSGGVRSTDTQYF. The CDR3 DNA reads as TGTGCCTGGAGTGGGACTAGCGGGGGGGTGCGGAGCACAGATACGCAGTATTTT.

The chain combines TRBV4-1 with TRBJ2-7; a possible D gene is TRBD2 (6 bases). The length of the CDR3 is 16 residues. Trimming removed 3 bases from V and 6 bases from J, with 21 bases in between. Looked up from germline, CDR1 is MGHRA and CDR2 is YSYEKL. The DNA for the CDR3 is TGCGCCAGCAGCCATCACCGGGACGGAGGGTTCGGCGAGCAGTACTTC. This gives the protein CASSHHRDGGFGEQYF.

This clone has just one count. The chain combines TRBV19 with TRBJ1-1, with D perhaps TRBD1 (5 bases). V lost 3 bases to trimming and J lost 5 bases, with 16 bases between them. CDR3 size: 15 residues. Germline CDR1 is LNHDA and CDR2 is SQIVND (reference sequence). The CDR3 region has the DNA TGTGCCAGTAGTATGGGTTGGAGGGACCGTACTGAAGCTTTCTTT. Translation gives CASSMGWRDRTEAFF.

The genes are TRBV2 and TRBJ2-7; the match to TRBD2 covers 8 bases. This CDR3 region has 14 residues. Trimming cost V 5 bases and J 2 bases; bases outside gene matches: 5. Germline-derived CDR1 and CDR2 are SNHLY and FYNNEI. The CDR3 spells CASSSGGGTYEQYF. The CDR3 DNA sequence: TGTGCCAGCAGTAGCGGGGGTGGAACCTACGAGCAGTACTTC.

This clone showed up just once. The chain carries TRBV4-1 and TRBJ2-2, with D maybe TRBD2 (5 bases). Trimming stripped 1 base from V and 1 base from J, with 16 bases between. CDR3 length: 18 amino acids. CDR1 and CDR2 from the germline V gene are MGHRA and YSYEKL. CDR3 residues: CASSQGPPGVGNTGELFF. CDR3 DNA: TGCGCCAGCAGCCAAGGACCCCCCGGGGTTGGGAACACCGGGGAGCTGTTTTTT.

The chain has TRBV7-8 and TRBJ1-3; possibly TRBD1 for D (5 bases). CDR3 length: 15 residues. The germline V gene has CDR1 SGHVS and CDR2 FQNEAQ. Deletions cut 3 bases from V and 0 bases from J, with 9 bases between. The CDR3 sequence is CASSLTVASGNTIYF. CDR3 DNA: TGTGCCAGCAGCTTGACAGTAGCCTCTGGAAACACCATATATTTT.

The rearrangement links TRBV30 to TRBJ1-2; TRBD1 agrees at 11 bases. The CDR3 is made up of 14 amino acids. J was trimmed by 3 bases and V by 2 bases; bases with no gene match: 2. CDR1 is GTSNPN, CDR2 SVGIG, per germline (reference sequence). The CDR3 DNA reads as TGTGCCTGGAGTCCGGGACAGGGGGACTATGGCTACACCTTC. Translated: CAWSPGQGDYGYTF.

The gene calls are TRBV7-6 and TRBJ1-1, with 7 bases that match TRBD1. Germline loops: CDR1 SGHVS, CDR2 FNYEAQ. V lost 6 bases and J lost 9; bases outside the gene matches: 7. This CDR3 spans 12 amino acids. The CDR3: CASSFRQGKAFF. The CDR3 nucleotides are TGTGCCAGCAGTTTTAGACAGGGTAAAGCTTTCTTT. Full variable domain (outside the CDR3, taken from reference TRBV7-6 and TRBJ1-1): GAGVSQSPRYKVTKRGQDVALRCDPISGHVSLYWYRQALGQGPEFLTYFNYEAQQDKSGLPNDRFSAERPEGSISTLTIQRTEQRDSAMYRCASSFRQGKAFFGQGTRLTVV.

The chain uses TRBV21-1 and TRBJ1-1. TRBV21-1 is reported as a pseudogene. The CDR3 spans 14 residues. The CDR3 nucleotides are TGTGCCAGCAGCAAAGATTTCGGGGGGACCGAAGCTTTCTTT. Its protein is CASSKDFGGTEAFF.

The table lists this clone with a count of one. V usage is TRBV28 and J usage is TRBJ1-1, with 8 bases fitting TRBD1. Per the germline V gene, CDR1 is MDHEN and CDR2 is SYDVKM. The V gene end was trimmed by 6 bases and the J gene end by 7 bases; junction bases not matched to a gene: 7. CDR3 length equals 13 residues. The CDR3 protein is CASRQPGTGEAFF. The CDR3 bases are TGTGCCAGCAGACAACCCGGGACAGGTGAAGCTTTCTTT.

The chain is built from TRBV6-6 and TRBJ1-5, with no clear D. Germline V gives CDR1 MNHNY, CDR2 SVGAGI (reference sequence). The CDR3 covers 14 residues. V dropped 2 bases and J dropped 7 bases, with 12 bases sitting between them. In DNA, the CDR3 is TGTGCCAGCAGTTACCCGAGGCCCGGACAGCCCCAGCATTTT. Protein product: CASSYPRPGQPQHF.